These T cell receptor beta chains were read from a single sample in a study of T cell responses to AZD1222 COVID-19 vaccine. TCRdb's copy holds only in-frame clones and misses some; the assay was immunoSEQ multiplex PCR. The data contain 95,000 to 110,000 clones, 90% of them seen just once; the ten biggest clones take up under 5.5%. The sequencing here drew on peripheral blood, taken on day 0 of AZD1222 vaccination. Receptors originate from an adult in good health. Both conserved end residues are part of each CDR3. Fields, in order: D gene, clone size, J gene, V gene, CDR3 protein, CDR3 DNA. The D gene is left open where the match is weak. Expanded clones get a size class; other rows say once, few or many, or leave the size out.

TRBD1,NA,TRBJ2-4,TRBV28,CASSEQGAKNIQYF,TGTGCCAGCAGCGAACAGGGGGCGAAAAACATTCAGTACTTC
NA,NA,TRBJ1-6,TRBV27,CASSSGRYNSPLHF,TGTGCCAGCAGTTCCGGCCGCTATAATTCACCCCTCCACTTT
NA,NA,TRBJ1-1,TRBV30,CAWSEDWGNTEAFF,TGTGCCTGGAGTGAGGATTGGGGGAACACTGAAGCTTTCTTT
NA,once,TRBJ2-3,TRBV7-9,CASSLEPGRNTQYF,TGTGCCAGCAGCTTAGAACCGGGGCGAAATACGCAGTATTTT
NA,NA,TRBJ2-5,TRBV27,CASSPREPERYQETQYF,TGTGCCAGCAGCCCCCGGGAGCCAGAGAGGTACCAAGAGACCCAGTACTTC
TRBD1,NA,TRBJ1-1,TRBV6-6,CASSQTGIGEAFF,TGTGCCAGCAGCCAGACAGGGATTGGTGAAGCTTTCTTT
NA,NA,TRBJ2-7,TRBV7-3,CASSRGSSHEQYF,TGTGCCAGCAGCCGTGGGTCCTCCCACGAGCAGTACTTC
NA,NA,TRBJ2-7,TRBV18,CASSPITGEQYF,TGTGCCAGCTCACCAATCACAGGCGAGCAGTACTTC
TRBD1,NA,TRBJ1-2,TRBV7-3,CASSLTGTGGEEEGYTF,TGTGCCAGCAGCTTAACGGGGACAGGGGGCGAGGAGGAGGGCTACACCTTC
NA,NA,TRBJ2-2,TRBV4-3,CASSLNTGELFF,TGCGCCAGCAGCCTTAACACCGGGGAGCTGTTTTTT
NA,once,TRBJ1-1,TRBV7-8,CASSARQNTEAFF,TGTGCCAGCAGCGCCAGACAGAACACTGAAGCTTTCTTT
NA,NA,TRBJ1-1,TRBV29-1,CSVVRAMNTEAFF,TGCAGCGTTGTTCGGGCCATGAACACTGAAGCTTTCTTT
NA,NA,TRBJ1-2,TRBV30,CAWSVPGGVGYGYTF,TGTGCCTGGAGTGTACCCGGAGGAGTTGGCTATGGCTACACCTTC
NA,NA,TRBJ1-1,TRBV19,CASSIEEGRGNTEAFF,TGTGCCAGTAGTATAGAAGAGGGCAGGGGAAACACTGAAGCTTTCTTT
NA,NA,TRBJ2-1,TRBV19,CASGHNEQFF,TGTGCCAGTGGCCACAATGAGCAGTTCTTC
NA,NA,TRBJ1-1,TRBV6-1,CASSEAQGNTEAFF,TGTGCCAGCAGTGAAGCTCAGGGGAACACTGAAGCTTTCTTT
TRBD2,once,TRBJ2-5,TRBV11-2,CASSRDEGTSYQYF,TGTGCCAGCAGCCGCGATGAAGGGACTAGCTACCAGTACTTC
NA,NA,TRBJ1-4,TRBV2,CASSEAGGINEKLFF,TGTGCCAGCAGTGAAGCCGGTGGGATTAATGAAAAACTGTTTTTT
NA,NA,TRBJ2-2,TRBV30,CAWSPGHTGELFF,TGTGCCTGGTCTCCGGGACACACCGGGGAGCTGTTTTTT
NA,NA,TRBJ1-1,TRBV28,CASSSPPLLNTEAFF,TGTGCCAGCAGTTCCCCGCCCCTTCTGAACACTGAAGCTTTCTTT
NA,NA,TRBJ2-7,TRBV27,CASSQTRPMYEQYF,TGTGCCAGCAGTCAAACGCGGCCAATGTACGAGCAGTACTTC
TRBD1,NA,TRBJ1-1,TRBV7-3,CASSRGQGAFTEAFF,TGTGCCAGCAGCCGGGGACAGGGGGCTTTTACTGAAGCTTTCTTT
NA,NA,TRBJ2-7,TRBV5-4,CASSSGTSNSYEQYF,TGTGCCAGCAGCTCCGGGACTTCAAACTCCTACGAGCAGTACTTC
TRBD2,NA,TRBJ2-1,TRBV29-1,CSVEGLAGRNEQFF,TGCAGCGTTGAAGGGCTAGCGGGGAGGAATGAGCAGTTCTTC
NA,few,TRBJ2-7,TRBV6-6,CASSYSSEGYEQYF,TGTGCCAGCAGTTACTCAAGTGAAGGGTACGAGCAGTACTTC
NA,NA,TRBJ2-3,TRBV24-1,CATSDPGQDTQYF,TGTGCCACCAGTGATCCCGGACAAGATACGCAGTATTTT
TRBD1,NA,TRBJ1-5,TRBV2,CASRATGIQPQHF,TGTGCCAGCAGAGCGACAGGGATACAGCCCCAGCATTTT
TRBD1,once,TRBJ2-7,TRBV5-1,CASSIGQGGTYEQYF,TGCGCCAGCAGCATAGGACAGGGGGGAACCTACGAGCAGTACTTC
TRBD1,NA,TRBJ1-5,TRBV6-2/TRBV6-3,CASSYSTGGLNQPQHF,TGTGCCAGCAGTTACTCGACAGGGGGTCTCAATCAGCCCCAGCATTTT
NA,NA,TRBJ2-7,TRBV7-6,CASSLVSGYKTYEQYF,TGTGCCAGCAGCTTAGTTTCAGGGTACAAAACCTACGAGCAGTACTTC
TRBD1,NA,TRBJ1-4,TRBV4-1,CASSQGTGALRANEKLFF,TGCGCCAGCAGCCAAGGGACAGGGGCGCTCAGGGCTAATGAAAAACTGTTTTTT
TRBD1,NA,TRBJ1-1,TRBV19,CASSIGQANTEAFF,TGTGCCAGTAGTATCGGACAGGCTAACACTGAAGCTTTCTTT
NA,NA,TRBJ2-7,TRBV30,CAWSEGGSYEQYF,TGTGCCTGGAGTGAGGGGGGATCCTACGAGCAGTACTTC
NA,once,TRBJ1-2,TRBV2,CASSEGGSYYGYTF,TGTGCCAGCAGCGAGGGGGGAAGTTACTATGGCTACACCTTC
NA,once,TRBJ1-4,TRBV30,CAWSTGPEKLFF,TGTGCCTGGAGTACCGGGCCTGAAAAACTGTTTTTT
NA,once,TRBJ2-7,TRBV5-4,CASSFEGSTTYEQYF,TGTGCCAGCAGCTTTGAGGGTAGTACCACCTACGAGCAGTACTTC
TRBD2,NA,TRBJ2-1,TRBV18,CASSPSVSGFSSYNEQFF,TGTGCCAGCTCGCCCTCCGTTAGCGGGTTTAGCTCCTACAATGAGCAGTTCTTC
NA,NA,TRBJ2-5,TRBV6-5,CASSYSIGGTQYF,TGTGCCAGCAGTTACTCGATCGGCGGGACCCAGTACTTC
NA,NA,TRBJ1-1,TRBV5-1,CASSLLDGGVDEAFF,TGCGCCAGCAGCTTGTTAGACGGCGGGGTAGATGAAGCTTTCTTT
NA,NA,TRBJ1-1,TRBV3-1/TRBV3-2,CASSHSGTPNTEAFF,TGTGCCAGCAGCCACTCCGGGACACCGAACACTGAAGCTTTCTTT
TRBD1,NA,TRBJ1-4,TRBV3-1/TRBV3-2,CASSQDLRRYRGTNEKLFF,TGTGCCAGCAGCCAAGATCTCCGCCGCTACAGGGGGACTAATGAAAAACTGTTTTTT
NA,NA,TRBJ1-6,TRBV7-8,CASSFQRSGDSPLHF,TGTGCCAGCAGCTTTCAGCGGTCCGGGGATTCACCCCTCCACTTT
NA,NA,TRBJ1-6,TRBV21-1,CASRTGTGGDYGSPLHF,TGTGCCAGCAGAACCGGGACAGGGGGCGATTATGGATCACCCCTCCACTTT
TRBD1,NA,TRBJ1-6,TRBV30,CAWKGRGTGVSSYNSPLHF,TGTGCCTGGAAGGGCCGCGGGACAGGGGTCAGCTCCTATAATTCACCCCTCCACTTT
TRBD1,NA,TRBJ1-5,TRBV28,CASRDRGPPQHF,TGTGCCTCCCGGGACAGGGGGCCGCCCCAGCATTTT
NA,NA,TRBJ1-5,TRBV6-4,CASSDEQAYSNQPQHF,TGTGCCAGCAGTGACGAACAGGCCTATAGCAATCAGCCCCAGCATTTT
NA,NA,TRBJ1-5,TRBV19,CASSSAGVRNQPQHF,TGTGCCAGTAGTAGCGCGGGGGTCCGCAATCAGCCCCAGCATTTT
NA,once,TRBJ2-5,TRBV6-2/TRBV6-3,CASSPRLGGETQYF,TGTGCCAGCAGTCCCCGACTAGGTGGCGAGACCCAGTACTTC
NA,NA,TRBJ2-1,TRBV5-1,CASSSGGRWSSYNEQFF,TGCGCCAGCAGCTCTGGGGGAAGGTGGAGCTCCTACAATGAGCAGTTCTTC
NA,NA,TRBJ1-2,TRBV20-1,CSAGTNYGYTF,TGCAGTGCTGGGACTAACTATGGCTACACCTTC
NA,NA,TRBJ1-5,TRBV4-2,CASRGGDSNQPQHF,TGTGCCAGCCGGGGAGGCGATAGCAATCAGCCCCAGCATTTT
TRBD1,NA,TRBJ1-2,TRBV18,CASSRQGGFNGYTF,TGTGCCAGCTCAAGACAGGGCGGATTCAATGGCTACACCTTC
TRBD1,NA,TRBJ2-7,TRBV5-1,CASRGQGINEQYF,TGCGCCAGCAGGGGACAGGGTATAAACGAGCAGTACTTC
NA,NA,TRBJ1-1,TRBV6-5,CASSVSHNTEAFF,TGTGCCAGCAGCGTAAGCCATAACACTGAAGCTTTCTTT
NA,NA,TRBJ2-7,TRBV19,CASSTAGTSSYEQYF,TGTGCCAGTAGTACCGCCGGGACATCCTCCTACGAGCAGTACTTC
NA,NA,TRBJ1-2,TRBV9,CASSVVAGSYGYTF,TGTGCCAGCAGCGTAGTGGCAGGGTCCTATGGCTACACCTTC
NA,NA,TRBJ1-3,TRBV18,CASSPPAGRNTIYF,TGTGCCAGCTCACCACCCGCAGGCCGAAACACCATATATTTT